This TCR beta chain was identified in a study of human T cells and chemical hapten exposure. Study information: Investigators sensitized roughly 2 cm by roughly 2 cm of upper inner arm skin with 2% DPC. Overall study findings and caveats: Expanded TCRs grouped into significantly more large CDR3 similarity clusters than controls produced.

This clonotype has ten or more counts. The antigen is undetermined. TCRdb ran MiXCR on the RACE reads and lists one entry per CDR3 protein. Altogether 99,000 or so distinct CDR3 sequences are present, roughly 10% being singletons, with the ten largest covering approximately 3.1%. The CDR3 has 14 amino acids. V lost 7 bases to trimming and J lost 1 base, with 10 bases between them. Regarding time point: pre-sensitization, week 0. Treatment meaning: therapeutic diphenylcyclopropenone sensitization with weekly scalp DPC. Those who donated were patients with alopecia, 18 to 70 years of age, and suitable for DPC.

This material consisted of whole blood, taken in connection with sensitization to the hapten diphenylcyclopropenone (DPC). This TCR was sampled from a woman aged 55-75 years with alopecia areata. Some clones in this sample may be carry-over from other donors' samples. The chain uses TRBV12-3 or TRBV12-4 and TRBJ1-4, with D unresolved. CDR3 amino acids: CASTPHGTNEKLFF. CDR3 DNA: TGTGCCAGCACCCCCCACGGAACTAATGAAAAACTGTTTTTT.